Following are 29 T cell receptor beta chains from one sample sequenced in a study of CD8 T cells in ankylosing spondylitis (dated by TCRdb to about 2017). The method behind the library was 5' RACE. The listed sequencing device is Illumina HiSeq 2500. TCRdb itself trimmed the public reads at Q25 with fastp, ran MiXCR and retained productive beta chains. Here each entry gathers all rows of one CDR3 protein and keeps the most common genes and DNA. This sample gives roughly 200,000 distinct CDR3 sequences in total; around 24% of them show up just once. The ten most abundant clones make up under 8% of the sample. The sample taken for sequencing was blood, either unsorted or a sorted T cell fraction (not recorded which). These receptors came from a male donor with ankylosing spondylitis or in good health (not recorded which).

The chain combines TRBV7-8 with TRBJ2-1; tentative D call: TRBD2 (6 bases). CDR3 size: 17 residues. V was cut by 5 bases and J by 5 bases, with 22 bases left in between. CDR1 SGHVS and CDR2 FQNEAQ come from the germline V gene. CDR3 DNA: TGTGCCAGCAGCCTACACCGGGACTCCGGACCCCACAATGAGCAGTTCTTC. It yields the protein CASSLHRDSGPHNEQFF.

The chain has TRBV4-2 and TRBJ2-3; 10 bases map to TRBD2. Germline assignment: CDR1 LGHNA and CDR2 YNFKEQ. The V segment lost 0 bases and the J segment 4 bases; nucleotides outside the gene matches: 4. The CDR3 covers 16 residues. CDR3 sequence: CASSQELLAGPDTQYF. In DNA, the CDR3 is TGTGCCAGCAGCCAAGAATTACTAGCGGGACCAGATACGCAGTATTTT.

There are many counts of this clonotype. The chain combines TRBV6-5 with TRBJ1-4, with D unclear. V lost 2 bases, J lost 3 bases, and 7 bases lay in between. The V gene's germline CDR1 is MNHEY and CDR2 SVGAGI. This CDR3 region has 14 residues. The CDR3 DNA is TGTGCCAGCAGTTACGGTAGATCTAATGAAAAACTGTTTTTT. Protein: CASSYGRSNEKLFF.

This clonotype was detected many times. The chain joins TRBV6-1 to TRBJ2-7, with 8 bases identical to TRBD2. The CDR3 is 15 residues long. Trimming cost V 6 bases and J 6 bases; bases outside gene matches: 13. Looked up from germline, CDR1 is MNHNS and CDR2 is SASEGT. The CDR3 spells CASSRNPGTRSEQYF. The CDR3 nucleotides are TGTGCCAGCAGCAGGAATCCCGGGACTAGAAGCGAGCAGTACTTC.

The CDR3 reads CASSPQTTTQSLNTEAFF. CDR3 in DNA: TGTGCCAGCAGCCCCCAAACGACCACACAGAGTCTGAACACTGAAGCTTTCTTT. The rearrangement uses TRBV11-1 and TRBJ1-1; D remains ambiguous. Germline CDR1 is SGHAT and CDR2 is FQDESV (reference sequence). V was shortened by 5 bases and J by 0 bases, with 22 bases between the two germline ends. The CDR3 loop spans 18 amino acids.

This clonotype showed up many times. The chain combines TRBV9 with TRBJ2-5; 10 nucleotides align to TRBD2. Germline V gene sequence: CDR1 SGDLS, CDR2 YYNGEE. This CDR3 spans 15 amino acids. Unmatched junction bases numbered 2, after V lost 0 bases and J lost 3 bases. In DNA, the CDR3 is TGTGCCAGCAGCGTAGGGGGACTAGCGAAAGAGACCCAGTACTTC. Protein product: CASSVGGLAKETQYF.

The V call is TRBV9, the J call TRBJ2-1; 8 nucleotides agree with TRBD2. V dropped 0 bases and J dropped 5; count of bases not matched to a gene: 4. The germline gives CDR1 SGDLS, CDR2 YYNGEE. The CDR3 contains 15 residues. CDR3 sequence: CASSVGGTSHNEQFF. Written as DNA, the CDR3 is TGTGCCAGCAGCGTAGGGGGGACTAGTCACAATGAGCAGTTCTTC. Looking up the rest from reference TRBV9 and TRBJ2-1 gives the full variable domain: DSGVTQTPKHLITATGQRVTLRCSPRSGDLSVYWYQQSLDQGLQFLIQYYNGEERAKGNILERFSAQQFPDLHSELNLSSLELGDSALYFCASSVGGTSHNEQFFGPGTRLTVL.

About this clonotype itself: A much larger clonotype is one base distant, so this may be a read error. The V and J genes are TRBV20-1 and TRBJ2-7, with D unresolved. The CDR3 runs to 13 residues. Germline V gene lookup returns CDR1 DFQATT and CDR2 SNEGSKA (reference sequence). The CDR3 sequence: CSARAAGPYAQYF. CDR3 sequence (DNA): TGCAGTGCTAGAGCAGCAGGCCCCTACGCGCAGTACTTC.

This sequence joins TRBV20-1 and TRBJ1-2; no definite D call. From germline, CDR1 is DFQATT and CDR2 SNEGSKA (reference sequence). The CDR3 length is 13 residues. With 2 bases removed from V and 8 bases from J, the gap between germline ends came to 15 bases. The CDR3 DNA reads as TGCAGTGCTAGAATCGGGGTTGGAGCGGGCTACACCTTC. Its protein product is CSARIGVGAGYTF.

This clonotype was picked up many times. The CDR3 sequence: CASSDTVSPLHF. DNA of the CDR3: TGTGCCAGCAGCGACACAGTATCACCCCTCCACTTT. The V and J genes are TRBV3-1 and TRBJ1-6, with unresolved D. The CDR3 has 12 residues. The V gene lost 5 bases and the J gene lost 10 bases, with 9 bases spanning the gap. Germline V CDR1 and CDR2: LGHDT, YNNKEL (reference sequence).

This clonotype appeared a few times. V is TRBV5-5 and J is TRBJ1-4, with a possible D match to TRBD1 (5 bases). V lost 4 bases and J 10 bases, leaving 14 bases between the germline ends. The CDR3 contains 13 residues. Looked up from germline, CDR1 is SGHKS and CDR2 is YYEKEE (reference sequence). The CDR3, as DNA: TGTGCCAGCAGCGGAACAACGGGGACAAAACTGTTTTTT. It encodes CASSGTTGTKLFF. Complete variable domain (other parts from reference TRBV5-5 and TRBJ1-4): DAGVTQSPTHLIKTRGQQVTLRCSPISGHKSVSWYQQVLGQGPQFIFQYYEKEERGRGNFPDRFSARQFPNYSSELNVNALLLGDSALYLCASSGTTGTKLFFGSGTQLSVL.

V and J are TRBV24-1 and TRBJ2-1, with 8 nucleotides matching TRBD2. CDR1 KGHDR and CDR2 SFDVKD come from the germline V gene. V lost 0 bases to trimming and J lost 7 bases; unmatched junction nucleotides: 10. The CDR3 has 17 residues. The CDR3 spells CATSDLSIAGRGNEQFF. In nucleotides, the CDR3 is TGTGCCACCAGTGATTTGAGTATAGCGGGAAGGGGGAATGAGCAGTTCTTC.

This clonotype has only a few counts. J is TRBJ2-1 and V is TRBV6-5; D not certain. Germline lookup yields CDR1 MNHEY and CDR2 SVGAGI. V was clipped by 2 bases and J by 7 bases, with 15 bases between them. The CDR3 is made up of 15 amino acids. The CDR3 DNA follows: TGTGCCAGCAGTTACCCCGGAGACGTTGGGAATGAGCAGTTCTTC. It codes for CASSYPGDVGNEQFF.

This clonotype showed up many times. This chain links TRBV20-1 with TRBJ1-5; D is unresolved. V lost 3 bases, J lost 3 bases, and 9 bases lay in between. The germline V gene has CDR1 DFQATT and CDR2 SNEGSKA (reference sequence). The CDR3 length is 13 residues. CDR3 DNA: TGCAGTGCTAGTGACGGCGTCAATCAGCCCCAGCATTTT. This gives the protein CSASDGVNQPQHF.

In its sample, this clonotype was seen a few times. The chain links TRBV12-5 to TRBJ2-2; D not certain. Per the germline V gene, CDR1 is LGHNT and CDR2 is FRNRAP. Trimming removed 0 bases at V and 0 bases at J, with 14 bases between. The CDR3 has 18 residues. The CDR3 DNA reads TGTGCTAGTGGTTTGGTAACCCACAGCTTCGCGAACACCGGGGAGCTGTTTTTT. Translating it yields CASGLVTHSFANTGELFF.

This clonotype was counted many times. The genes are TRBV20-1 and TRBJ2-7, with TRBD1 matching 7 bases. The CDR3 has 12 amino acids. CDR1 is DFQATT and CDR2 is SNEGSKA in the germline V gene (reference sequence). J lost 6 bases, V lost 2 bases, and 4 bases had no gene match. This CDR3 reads CSARLQGSEQYF. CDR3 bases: TGCAGTGCTAGATTACAGGGGTCCGAGCAGTACTTC.

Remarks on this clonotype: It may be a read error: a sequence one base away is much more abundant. The CDR3 loop is CAISEIGRNGYPF. The CDR3 DNA is TGTGCCATCAGTGAGATAGGGCGTAATGGCTACCCCTTC. The chain carries TRBV10-3 and TRBJ1-2; D remains unclear. The CDR3 sequence is 13 residues long. Germline V gene data show CDR1 as ENHRY and CDR2 as SYGVKD.

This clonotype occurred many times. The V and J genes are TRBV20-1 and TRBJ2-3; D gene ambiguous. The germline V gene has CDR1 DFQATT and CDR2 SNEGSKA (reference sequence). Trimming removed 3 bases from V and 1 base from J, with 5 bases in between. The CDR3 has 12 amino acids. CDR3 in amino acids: CSASTGTDTQYF. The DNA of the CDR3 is TGCAGTGCTAGTACGGGCACAGATACGCAGTATTTT.

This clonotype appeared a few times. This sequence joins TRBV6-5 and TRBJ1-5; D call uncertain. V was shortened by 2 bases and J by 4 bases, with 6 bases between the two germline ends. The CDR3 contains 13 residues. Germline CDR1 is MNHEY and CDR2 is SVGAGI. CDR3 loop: CASSYTLNQPQHF. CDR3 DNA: TGTGCCAGCAGTTACACACTTAATCAGCCCCAGCATTTT.

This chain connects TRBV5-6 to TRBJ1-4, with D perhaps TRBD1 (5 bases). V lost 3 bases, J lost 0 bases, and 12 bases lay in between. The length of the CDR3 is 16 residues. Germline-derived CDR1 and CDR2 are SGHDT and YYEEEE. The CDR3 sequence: CASSSRRDATNEKLFF. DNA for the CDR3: TGTGCCAGCAGCTCTAGACGGGACGCAACTAATGAAAAACTGTTTTTT.

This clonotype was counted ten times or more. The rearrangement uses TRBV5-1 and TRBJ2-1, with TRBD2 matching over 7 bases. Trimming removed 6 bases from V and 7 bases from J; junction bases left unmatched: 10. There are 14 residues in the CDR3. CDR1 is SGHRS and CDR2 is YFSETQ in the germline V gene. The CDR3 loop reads CASTQEAGRNEQFF. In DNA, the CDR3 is TGCGCCAGCACACAGGAAGCGGGAAGGAATGAGCAGTTCTTC.

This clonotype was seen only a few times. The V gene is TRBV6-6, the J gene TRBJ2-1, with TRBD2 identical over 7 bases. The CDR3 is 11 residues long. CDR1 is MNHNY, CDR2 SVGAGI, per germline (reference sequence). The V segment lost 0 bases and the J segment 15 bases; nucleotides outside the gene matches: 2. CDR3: CASSYSAGWFF. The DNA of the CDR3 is TGTGCCAGCAGTTACTCAGCGGGATGGTTCTTC.

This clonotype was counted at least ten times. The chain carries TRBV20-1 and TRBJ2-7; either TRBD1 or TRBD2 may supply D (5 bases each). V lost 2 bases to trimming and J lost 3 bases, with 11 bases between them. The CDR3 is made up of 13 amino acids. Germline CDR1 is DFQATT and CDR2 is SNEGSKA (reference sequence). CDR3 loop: CSARTGPNYEQYF. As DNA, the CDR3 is TGCAGTGCTAGAACGGGACCTAACTACGAGCAGTACTTC.

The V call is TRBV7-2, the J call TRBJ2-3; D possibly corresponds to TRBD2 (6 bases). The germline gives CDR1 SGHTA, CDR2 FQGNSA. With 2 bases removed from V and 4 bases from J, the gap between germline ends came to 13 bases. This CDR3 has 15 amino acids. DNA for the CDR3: TGTGCCAGCAGCTTATACATGGCGGGATCAGATACGCAGTATTTT. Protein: CASSLYMAGSDTQYF. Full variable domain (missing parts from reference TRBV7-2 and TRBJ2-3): GAGVSQSPSNKVTEKGKDVELRCDPISGHTALYWYRQSLGQGLEFLIYFQGNSAPDKSGLPSDRFSAERTGGSVSTLTIQRTQQEDSAVYLCASSLYMAGSDTQYFGPGTRLTVL.

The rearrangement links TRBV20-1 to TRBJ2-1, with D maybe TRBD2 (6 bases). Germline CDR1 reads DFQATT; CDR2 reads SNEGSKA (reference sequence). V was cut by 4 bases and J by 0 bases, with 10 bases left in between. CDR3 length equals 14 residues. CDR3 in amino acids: CSAKPGASYNEQFF. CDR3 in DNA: TGCAGTGCTAAACCGGGAGCCTCCTACAATGAGCAGTTCTTC.

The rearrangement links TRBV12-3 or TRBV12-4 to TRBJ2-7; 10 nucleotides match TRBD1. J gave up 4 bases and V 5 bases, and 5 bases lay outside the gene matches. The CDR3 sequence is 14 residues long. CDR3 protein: CASSLRDRGYEQYF. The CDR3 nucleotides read TGTGCCAGCAGTCTCCGGGACAGGGGATACGAGCAGTACTTC.

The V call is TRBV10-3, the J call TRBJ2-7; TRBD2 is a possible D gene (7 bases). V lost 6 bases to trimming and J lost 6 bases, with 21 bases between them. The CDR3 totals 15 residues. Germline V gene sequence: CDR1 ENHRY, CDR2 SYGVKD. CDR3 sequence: CAIRPTGRGSGEQYF. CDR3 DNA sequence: TGTGCCATCAGGCCCACAGGGAGGGGAAGCGGCGAGCAGTACTTC.

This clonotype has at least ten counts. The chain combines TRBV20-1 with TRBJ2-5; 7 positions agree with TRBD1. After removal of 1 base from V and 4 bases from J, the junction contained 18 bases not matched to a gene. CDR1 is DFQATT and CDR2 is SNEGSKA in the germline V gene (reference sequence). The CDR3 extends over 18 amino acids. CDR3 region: CSARVGGQTKPSGETQYF. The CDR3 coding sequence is TGCAGTGCTAGAGTAGGGGGACAGACGAAACCATCGGGAGAGACCCAGTACTTC.

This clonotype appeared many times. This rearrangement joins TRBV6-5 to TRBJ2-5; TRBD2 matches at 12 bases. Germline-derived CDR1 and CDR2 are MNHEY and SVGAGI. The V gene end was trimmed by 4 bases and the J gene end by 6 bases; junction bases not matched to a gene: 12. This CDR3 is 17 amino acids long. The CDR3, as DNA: TGTGCCAGCAGTTCCCCGCTGACTAGCGGGAGCCGACAGACCCAGTACTTC. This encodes CASSSPLTSGSRQTQYF.